This passage covers 26 T cell receptor beta chains from one sample sequenced in a study of metastatic and nonmetastatic thyroid tumors. No treatment of any kind had been given to any patient before thyroid surgery. MiXCR was used by TCRdb to re-call the PCR reads. The data show about 28,000 clones, under 25% seen once. Sequenced: blood. The receptors were sampled from a female donor with papillary thyroid cancer or a benign thyroid nodule (not recorded which). Some clones in this sample may be carry-over from other donors' samples.

This clone was counted between two and nine times. Since a much larger clone is just one base distant, this may be a read error. The chain joins TRBV6-4 to TRBJ2-3; the D is unclear. V was trimmed by 3 bases and J by 1 base, leaving 8 bases between them. The CDR3 extends over 14 amino acids. CDR1 is MRHNA and CDR2 is SNTAGT in the germline V gene. Here the CDR3 reads CASSDMGGTDTQYF. In DNA, the CDR3 is TGTGCCAGCAGTGATATGGGTGGCACAGATACGCAGTATTTT.

As to this clone: At one end, the junction sequence differs from germline, possibly due to a read error. The chain combines TRBV30 with TRBJ1-5; unclear D gene. This CDR3 is built from 13 residues. The germline gives CDR1 GTSNPN, CDR2 SVGIG (reference sequence). DNA of the CDR3: TGTTCCTGGAGTGTACGGGAATTTCAGCCCCAGCATTTT. This translates into CSWSVREFQPQHF.

Regarding this clone: The germline gene is not matched at one end of the junction; a read error may be the cause. CDR3 nucleotides: TGTGCCAGCAGTGAACCCACGATCCAAGGGACCCAGTACTTC. This gives the protein CASSEPTIQGTQYF. The V call is TRBV6-1, the J call TRBJ2-5; D remains ambiguous. CDR1 and CDR2 from the germline V gene are MNHNS and SASEGT. The CDR3 has 14 amino acids.

The chain recombines TRBV20-1 with TRBJ2-3; D is ambiguous. The CDR3 extends over 15 amino acids. Germline-derived CDR1 and CDR2 are DFQATT and SNEGSKA (reference sequence). V dropped 0 bases and J dropped 1 base, with 11 bases sitting between them. The CDR3 bases are TGCAGTGCTAGAGAGCCCGATAGTGGCACAGATACGCAGTATTTT. Translation gives CSAREPDSGTDTQYF.

On this clone: Germline and junction disagree at one end, which may indicate a read error. The V call is TRBV18, the J call TRBJ1-2; D is undetermined. Germline V gene data show CDR1 as KGHSH and CDR2 as LQKENI. The CDR3 sequence is 18 residues long. The CDR3 sequence is CASSNCRHGQTLGCAYSF. CDR3 coding DNA: TGTGCCAGCTCGAATTGCCGACACGGTCAGACTCTAGGTTGCGCCTACAGCTTC. The variable domain in full, completed from reference TRBV18 and TRBJ1-2, reads NAGVMQNPRHLVRRRGQEARLRCSPMKGHSHVYWYRQLPEEGLKFMVYLQKENIIDESGMPKERFSAEFPKEGPSILRIQQVVRGDSAAYFCASSNCRHGQTLGCAYSFGSGTRLTVV.

In its sample, this clone was seen a few times. The chain combines TRBV20-1 with TRBJ2-1; 13 nucleotides align to TRBD2. Germline lookup yields CDR1 DFQATT and CDR2 SNEGSKA (reference sequence). The CDR3 extends over 16 amino acids. J lost 5 bases, V lost 8 bases, and 12 bases had no gene match. The CDR3 DNA sequence: TGCAGTCCCCAGTGGTGGACTAGCGGGGGAGACAATGAGCAGTTCTTC. Its translation: CSPQWWTSGGDNEQFF.

By share, this clone counts as medium-sized (0.01 to 0.1%). The V call is TRBV7-2, the J call TRBJ2-7; D unclear. The CDR3 is made up of 14 amino acids. Germline CDR1 reads SGHTA; CDR2 reads FQGNSA. V was cut by 1 base and J by 1 base, with 8 bases left in between. Written as DNA, the CDR3 is TGTGCCAGCAGCTTAGGCCGGCATTCCTACGAGCAGTACTTC. Translated: CASSLGRHSYEQYF. The whole variable domain, filled in from reference TRBV7-2 and TRBJ2-7, reads GAGVSQSPSNKVTEKGKDVELRCDPISGHTALYWYRQSLGQGLEFLIYFQGNSAPDKSGLPSDRFSAERTGGSVSTLTIQRTQQEDSAVYLCASSLGRHSYEQYFGPGTRLTVT.

This clone has ten or more counts. A much more abundant neighbour one base away suggests this may be a read error. J is TRBJ2-5 and V is TRBV19; TRBD2 agrees at 7 bases. The CDR3 totals 15 residues. Germline CDR1 is LNHDA and CDR2 is SQIVND (reference sequence). V dropped 4 bases and J dropped 10; count of bases not matched to a gene: 15. CDR3 in amino acids: CASSTPGLAAQGQYF. CDR3 nucleotides: TGTGCCAGTAGTACCCCGGGGCTAGCGGCCCAGGGCCAGTACTTC.

Concerning this clone itself: A much larger clone lies a single base off, so this may be a read error. The chain couples TRBV4-1 to TRBJ1-1, with D unresolved. This CDR3 has 13 residues. CDR1 is MGHRA, CDR2 YSYEKL, per germline. CDR3 nucleotides: TGCGCCAGCAGCCGAATGGGTGTTACTGAAGCTTTATTT. This translates into CASSRMGVTEALF.

This clone was recorded at least ten times. In the same sample, other DNA sequences code for this CDR3. The genes are TRBV14 and TRBJ2-5; D tentatively reads TRBD1 or TRBD2 (6 bases each). This CDR3 comprises 15 residues. Looked up from germline, CDR1 is SGHDN and CDR2 is FVKESK. The V end was cut by 6 bases, the J end by 2 bases, with 16 bases between. The CDR3 loop is CASSSSGAIQETQYF. CDR3 nucleotides: TGTGCCAGCAGTTCGTCGGGGGCGATACAAGAGACCCAGTACTTC.

This chain uses TRBV5-8 with TRBJ2-7; no clear D gene. With the DNA end fitting TRBJ2-1 better, the J assignment may be wrong. CDR3 size: 15 residues. Germline V gene data show CDR1 as SGHTS and CDR2 as YDEGEE. The CDR3 sequence is CASILLADVYNEQFF. The CDR3 DNA reads as TGTGCCAGCATCCTACTCGCCGACGTGTACAATGAGCAGTTCTTC.

This clone occurred many times. The chain is built from TRBV29-1 and TRBJ1-1, with D maybe TRBD1 (5 bases). Between the trimmed V and J ends, which lost 4 bases and 4 bases, there was a span of 13 bases. CDR1 SQVTM and CDR2 ANQGSEA come from the germline V gene. The CDR3 length is 13 residues. The chain's CDR3 is CSVGGRVGTEAFF. In DNA, the CDR3 is TGCAGCGTTGGAGGCAGGGTGGGCACTGAAGCTTTCTTT.

This clone was counted many times. This sequence joins TRBV6-1 and TRBJ1-1, with 7 bases identical to TRBD1. V gave up 2 bases and J gave up 7 bases; unmatched junction bases: 7. The CDR3 has 14 residues. CDR1 is MNHNS and CDR2 is SASEGT in the germline V gene. The CDR3 DNA reads as TGTGCCAGCAGTGAAATTACAGGGGTGGGTGAAGCTTTCTTT. Its protein is CASSEITGVGEAFF.

This clone appeared many times. The V call is TRBV11-2, the J call TRBJ2-2; tentatively, D is TRBD2 (6 bases). Germline V lookup: CDR1 SGHAT, CDR2 FQNNGV. The CDR3 extends over 15 amino acids. The V end lost 5 bases, the J end lost 6 bases, and 16 bases lay between the germline ends. CDR3 residues: CASSPLTLASGELFF. The CDR3 DNA follows: TGTGCCAGCAGCCCACTCACACTAGCTTCCGGGGAGCTGTTTTTT.

The chain uses TRBV10-3 and TRBJ2-1, with 16 bases fitting TRBD2. There are 18 residues in the CDR3. Trimming at V came to 6 bases and at J to 5 bases, leaving 10 bases not matched to a gene. Per the germline V gene, CDR1 is ENHRY and CDR2 is SYGVKD. Here the CDR3 DNA reads TGTGCCATCAGAATGGAAGGGACTAGCGGGAGGGTGGACAATGAGCAGTTCTTC. Translated: CAIRMEGTSGRVDNEQFF.

In its sample, this clone was seen many times. This chain joins TRBV7-9 and TRBJ1-4, with D maybe TRBD1 (5 bases). Deletions cut 7 bases from V and 7 bases from J, with 16 bases between. The CDR3 spans 14 residues. Germline V gene data show CDR1 as SEHNR and CDR2 as FQNEAQ (reference sequence). The CDR3 nucleotides are TGTGCCAGCACCAAGGACGGGGCGGGTGAAAAACTGTTTTTT. Protein product: CASTKDGAGEKLFF. Full variable domain (rest looked up from reference TRBV7-9 and TRBJ1-4): DTGVSQNPRHKITKRGQNVTFRCDPISEHNRLYWYRQTLGQGPEFLTYFQNEAQLEKSRLLSDRFSAERPKGSFSTLEIQRTEQGDSAMYLCASTKDGAGEKLFFGSGTQLSVL.

By proportion, this clone is medium-sized. The rearrangement joins TRBV27 to TRBJ2-7; 9 bases line up with TRBD2. The germline CDR1 and CDR2 sequences are MNHEY and SMNVEV (reference sequence). V gave up 3 bases and J gave up 2 bases; unmatched junction bases: 2. The CDR3 totals 14 residues. The CDR3 bases are TGTGCCAGCAGTTTTAGCGGGAGCGCCTACGAGCAGTACTTC. Amino acid sequence: CASSFSGSAYEQYF.

This clone was seen at least ten times. V usage is TRBV7-6 and J usage is TRBJ2-1; D ambiguous. Germline CDR1 reads SGHVS; CDR2 reads FNYEAQ. The CDR3 consists of 13 residues. Trimming cost V 5 bases and J 3 bases, with 8 bases left between them. CDR3 sequence (DNA): TGTGCCAGCAGCCCGACTGGCTACAATGAGCAGTTCTTC. It yields the protein CASSPTGYNEQFF.

Regarding this clone: The conserved closing phenylalanine or tryptophan is absent in this CDR3, likely reflecting a read error. The DNA is left out, because the CDR3 cannot be placed on it with certainty; the CDR3 is given as TCRdb lists it. The chain joins TRBV4-1 to TRBJ2-7; TRBD1, the D gene given by the table, was not confirmed from the DNA. In germline, CDR1 is MGHRA, CDR2 YSYEKL. The CDR3 sequence runs 15 residues, both termini included. CDR3 region: CASSSRDTKEYEEYL.

This rearrangement joins TRBV6-1 to TRBJ2-7; 7 bases are a match to TRBD2. Germline V lookup: CDR1 MNHNS, CDR2 SASEGT. V lost 7 bases, J lost 4 bases, and 7 bases stayed unmatched. This CDR3 region has 13 residues. The CDR3 region has the DNA TGTGCCAGCACCCTAGCGGCTACATACGAGCAGTACTTC. This translates into CASTLAATYEQYF.

This clone was counted ten times or more. V gene TRBV2 combines with J gene TRBJ1-2, with no clear D. Germline CDR1 SNHLY, CDR2 FYNNEI. V gave up 1 base and J gave up 3 bases, with 9 bases separating them. This CDR3 comprises 14 residues. Written as DNA, the CDR3 is TGTGCCAGCAGTGAAGTAAGGGTAGACTATGGCTACACCTTC. Its protein product is CASSEVRVDYGYTF. Complete variable domain (other parts from reference TRBV2 and TRBJ1-2): EPEVTQTPSHQVTQMGQEVILRCVPISNHLYFYWYRQILGQKVEFLVSFYNNEISEKSEIFDDQFSVERPDGSNFTLKIRSTKLEDSAMYFCASSEVRVDYGYTFGSGTRLTVV.

The sample holds a few counts of this clone. A much more abundant neighbour one base away suggests this may be a read error. V usage is TRBV6-2 or TRBV6-3 and J usage is TRBJ2-3; 10 bases align to TRBD2. The CDR3 length is 16 residues. Germline V gives CDR1 MNHEY, CDR2 SVGEGT. For the CDR3, the DNA is TGTGCCAGCAATTCTCGTGTAGCGGGAGGCCGAGATAAGCAGTATTTT. It codes for CASNSRVAGGRDKQYF.

On this clone: A read error may produce the germline difference seen at one junction end. The V gene is TRBV20-1, the J gene TRBJ2-3; 8 nucleotides align to TRBD2. Germline CDR1 DFQATT, CDR2 SNEGSKA (reference sequence). This CDR3 spans 15 amino acids. This chain's CDR3 is CSASGREASTDSQYF. In nucleotides, the CDR3 is TGCAGTGCTAGTGGGCGGGAGGCGAGTACAGATTCGCAGTATTTT.

This clone has a handful of counts. At one end, the junction sequence differs from germline, possibly due to a read error. The chain carries TRBV5-1 and TRBJ1-2; D perhaps matches TRBD1 (5 bases). The germline V gene has CDR1 SGHRS and CDR2 YFSETQ. The CDR3 covers 12 residues. The CDR3 DNA reads as TGCGCCAGCAGCGTGGGGACCTATTGCTACACCTTC. As protein: CASSVGTYCYTF.

By proportion, this clone is medium-sized. The chain uses TRBV6-1 and TRBJ2-7, with D possibly matching TRBD1 (5 bases). CDR3 length equals 13 residues. V gave up 6 bases and J gave up 6 bases, with 15 bases separating them. Germline assignment: CDR1 MNHNS and CDR2 SASEGT. The CDR3 DNA reads as TGTGCCAGCAGGTTGGGGCTAGTGGTCGAGCAGTACTTC. Its translation is CASRLGLVVEQYF.

Within the sample, this clone is medium-sized (0.01 to 0.1%). The rearrangement links TRBV6-1 to TRBJ1-2; TRBD1 might be the D (5 bases). This CDR3 has 13 residues. The V gene's germline CDR1 is MNHNS and CDR2 SASEGT. V lost 4 bases to trimming and J lost 7 bases, with 13 bases between them. The CDR3 DNA reads as TGTGCCAGCAGTGCTTGGGTAGGGACTGGCTACACCTTC. Its protein is CASSAWVGTGYTF.